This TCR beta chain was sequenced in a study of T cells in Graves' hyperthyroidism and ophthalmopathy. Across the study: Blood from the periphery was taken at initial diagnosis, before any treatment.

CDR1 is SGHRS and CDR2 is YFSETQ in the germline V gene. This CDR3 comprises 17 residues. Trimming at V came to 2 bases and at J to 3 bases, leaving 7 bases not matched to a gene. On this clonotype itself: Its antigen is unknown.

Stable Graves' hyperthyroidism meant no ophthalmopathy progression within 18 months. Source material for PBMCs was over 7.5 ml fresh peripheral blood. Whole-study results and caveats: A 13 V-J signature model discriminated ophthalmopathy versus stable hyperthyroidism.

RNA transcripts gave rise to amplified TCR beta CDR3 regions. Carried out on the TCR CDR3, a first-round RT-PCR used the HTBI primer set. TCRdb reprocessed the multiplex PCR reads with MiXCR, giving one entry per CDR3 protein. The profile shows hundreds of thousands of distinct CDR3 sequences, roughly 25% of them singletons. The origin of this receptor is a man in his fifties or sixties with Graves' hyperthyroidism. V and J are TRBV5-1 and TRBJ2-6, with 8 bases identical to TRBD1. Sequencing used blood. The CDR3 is CASSFGQGASGANVLTF. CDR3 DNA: TGCGCCAGCAGCTTCGGCCAGGGGGCGAGTGGGGCCAACGTCCTGACTTTC.